The clone carrying this T cell receptor beta chain was observed many times. Its specificity is unknown. V gave up 0 bases and J gave up 1 base, with 10 bases separating them. The germline V gene encodes CDR1 SGHRS and CDR2 YFSETQ. The CDR3 spans 15 residues. This record belongs to a study of identical twins. Study outcomes and limitations: The study reached conclusions through statistical analysis that was cross-sectional, not following the same donors.

TCRdb processed the 5' RACE reads anew with MiXCR; each CDR3 protein has one entry. The profile shows 700,000 to 950,000 distinct CDR3 sequences, about 12% of them singletons. This sample also belongs to another study, concerning yellow fever vaccine responses in identical twins.

Sequencing was done on a sample of PBMCs. This chain links TRBV5-1 with TRBJ2-5; D might be TRBD1 or TRBD2, each matching 5 bases. The TCR was taken from a woman under 30 in good health. CDR3 amino acids: CASSLGAGSQETQYF. Written as DNA, the CDR3 is TGCGCCAGCAGCTTGGGGGCAGGGAGCCAAGAGACCCAGTACTTC.